The 25 T cell receptor beta chains below come from one sample, sequenced in a study of blood T cell repertoires in COVID-19. Generated by immunoSEQ multiplex PCR, the TCRdb table keeps only in-frame clones and is missing some. The sample carries about 170,000 clones, about 80% recorded once. The sequencing input was peripheral blood. Receptors were obtained from a middle-aged woman with COVID-19, enrolled during active disease.

This sequence joins TRBV6-4 and TRBJ2-1; D possibly corresponds to TRBD2 (5 bases). Germline CDR1 MRHNA, CDR2 SNTAGT. CDR3 length equals 13 residues. V was cut by 4 bases and J by 8 bases, with 12 bases left in between. The CDR3 loop is CASSAVGNDEQFF. In DNA form, the CDR3 reads TGTGCCAGCAGTGCCGTCGGGAACGATGAGCAGTTCTTC.

The rearrangement links TRBV7-8 to TRBJ2-1, with 10 bases fitting TRBD1. V shed 3 bases, J shed 8 bases, and the junction held 4 bases outside the gene matches. The germline CDR1 and CDR2 sequences are SGHVS and FQNEAQ. The CDR3 is 14 residues long. CDR3 nucleotides: TGTGCCAGCAGCTTGGGACAGGGGCGGGATGAGCAGTTCTTC. Protein sequence: CASSLGQGRDEQFF.

The chain carries TRBV5-6 and TRBJ1-6, with 10 bases matching TRBD1. V shed 2 bases and J 9 bases; nucleotides not matched to a gene: 5. Germline V CDR1 and CDR2: SGHDT, YYEEEE. The CDR3 has 15 residues. Here the CDR3 reads CASSFRDRGSSPLHF. DNA for the CDR3: TGTGCCAGCAGCTTCCGGGACAGGGGTAGTTCACCCCTCCACTTT.

This clone was observed a single time. This chain uses TRBV28 with TRBJ1-2, with TRBD1 identical over 9 bases. V gave up 8 bases and J gave up 3 bases; unmatched junction bases: 10. This CDR3 contains 15 residues. The germline V gene encodes CDR1 MDHEN and CDR2 SYDVKM. CDR3 sequence reads: CASGLTGGEDYGYTF. DNA for the CDR3: TGTGCCAGCGGATTAACAGGGGGCGAGGACTATGGCTACACCTTC.

This clone was observed a single time. This sequence joins TRBV21-1 and TRBJ2-7; no DNA check was done on the table's D call, TRBD1. TRBV21-1 is a recognized pseudogene. The length of the CDR3 is 14 residues. Here the CDR3 reads CASSKVSRANEQYV. In DNA form, the CDR3 reads TGTGCCAGCAGCAAAGTTTCCAGGGCAAACGAGCAGTACGTC.

This clone has just one count. V usage is TRBV2 and J usage is TRBJ2-6; D possibly corresponds to TRBD2 (6 bases). Germline V gene lookup returns CDR1 SNHLY and CDR2 FYNNEI. V was cut by 8 bases and J by 4 bases, with 18 bases left in between. CDR3 length: 16 residues. The CDR3 protein is CASFGTEGPGANVLTF. The CDR3, as DNA: TGTGCCAGCTTCGGGACGGAGGGGCCCGGGGCCAACGTCCTGACTTTC.

This clone showed up just once. V usage is TRBV18 and J usage is TRBJ1-1; D possibly corresponds to TRBD1 (6 bases). Trimming stripped 5 bases from V and 2 bases from J, with 12 bases between. Germline V gene data show CDR1 as KGHSH and CDR2 as LQKENI. This CDR3 region has 14 residues. DNA of the CDR3: TGTGCCAGCTCAGGTGGACAGACTAACACTGAAGCTTTCTTT. Translated, it gives CASSGGQTNTEAFF.

The chain carries TRBV5-1 and TRBJ2-1, with TRBD2 matching 11 bases. CDR3 length equals 15 residues. The trim removed 4 bases at V and 2 bases at J, leaving 2 bases unmatched. Germline-derived CDR1 and CDR2 are SGHRS and YFSETQ. As DNA, the CDR3 is TGCGCCAGCAGCCAGACTAGCGGGACCTACAATGAGCAGTTCTTC. Translating it yields CASSQTSGTYNEQFF.

The V gene is TRBV6-4, the J gene TRBJ2-2; the match to TRBD2 covers 8 bases. This CDR3 spans 16 amino acids. V lost 5 bases and J lost 0; bases outside the gene matches: 5. In germline, CDR1 is MRHNA, CDR2 SNTAGT. CDR3 residues: CASSRTGGPNTGELFF. CDR3 coding DNA: TGTGCCAGCAGTAGGACGGGGGGGCCGAACACCGGGGAGCTGTTTTTT.

This clone came up once. The J gene is TRBJ1-1, the V gene TRBV6-6; no reliable D call. The CDR3 runs to 12 residues. V gave up 4 bases and J gave up 8 bases, with 11 bases separating them. Germline V gene sequence: CDR1 MNHNY, CDR2 SVGAGI (reference sequence). The CDR3 protein is CASSSQTFEAFF. CDR3 nucleotide sequence: TGTGCCAGCAGTTCCCAGACTTTCGAAGCTTTCTTT.

The chain has TRBV6-5 and TRBJ1-1; TRBD1 is a possible D gene (5 bases). The CDR3 sequence is 13 residues long. CDR1 is MNHEY and CDR2 is SVGAGI in the germline V gene. Trimming took 7 bases from V and 9 from J, leaving 18 bases between them. This CDR3 reads CASKLDSRAQAFF. Written as DNA, the CDR3 is TGTGCCAGCAAACTCGACAGCCGCGCCCAAGCTTTCTTT.

The rearrangement links TRBV6-5 to TRBJ2-7; tentative D call: TRBD1 (6 bases). Trimming removed 0 bases at V and 0 bases at J, with 12 bases between. The CDR3 covers 16 residues. CDR1 and CDR2 (germline): MNHEY, SVGAGI. CDR3 nucleotide sequence: TGTGCCAGCAGTTACTCGAGACAGGCTAGCTCCTACGAGCAGTACTTC. Encoded protein: CASSYSRQASSYEQYF.

The chain carries TRBV27 and TRBJ2-3; tentatively, D is TRBD2 (5 bases). Germline V CDR1 and CDR2: MNHEY, SMNVEV (reference sequence). V was pared by 4 bases and J by 5 bases, with 13 bases between. The CDR3 spans 14 residues. The CDR3 DNA follows: TGTGCCAGCAGTTACGGGCTAGCCGTAGATACGCAGTATTTT. This encodes CASSYGLAVDTQYF.

This clone was counted once. The CDR3 DNA sequence: TGCGCCACCTCGGACCCGGGACTAGCGGGAGGAATTACCGGGGAGCTGTTTTTT. Its protein product is CATSDPGLAGGITGELFF. The rearrangement links TRBV5-1 to TRBJ2-2, with 15 bases that match TRBD2. This CDR3 region has 18 residues. Per the germline V gene, CDR1 is SGHRS and CDR2 is YFSETQ. The J segment lost 5 bases and the V segment lost 9 bases, leaving 14 bases of the junction unmatched.

The V and J genes are TRBV6-5 and TRBJ1-2, with TRBD1 as a possible D gene (5 bases). This CDR3 region has 14 residues. Germline values: CDR1 MNHEY, CDR2 SVGAGI. V was clipped by 6 bases and J by 8 bases, with 19 bases between them. CDR3 nucleotides: TGTGCCAGCAGAGACATTCGGGACTCTTGGGGCTACACCTTC. Its protein product is CASRDIRDSWGYTF.

The rearrangement joins TRBV24-1 to TRBJ2-1, with 9 positions matching TRBD1. V was pared by 7 bases and J by 3 bases, with 6 bases of the junction left unmatched. The germline CDR1 and CDR2 sequences are KGHDR and SFDVKD. The CDR3 covers 15 residues. In nucleotides, the CDR3 is TGTGCCACCAGCGGTGACAGGGGGGTCTACAATGAGCAGTTCTTC. Translation gives CATSGDRGVYNEQFF.

For the CDR3, the DNA is TGTGCCAGCAGTGAGGCAGAGGCAGGGATGAAGCAGCCCCAGCATTTT. Residues: CASSEAEAGMKQPQHF. The V gene is TRBV6-1, the J gene TRBJ1-5; maybe TRBD1 (5 bases). Germline V gene sequence: CDR1 MNHNS, CDR2 SASEGT. The CDR3 loop spans 16 amino acids. V was shortened by 3 bases and J by 7 bases, with 19 bases between the two germline ends.

This clone came up once. The chain links TRBV7-9 to TRBJ1-1; 7 nucleotides align to TRBD1. CDR1 SEHNR and CDR2 FQNEAQ come from the germline V gene (reference sequence). After removal of 3 bases from V and 4 bases from J, the junction contained 8 bases not matched to a gene. The CDR3 is 15 amino acids. CDR3 protein: CASSFRGDLATEAFF. The CDR3 DNA follows: TGTGCCAGCAGCTTCAGGGGGGACCTGGCCACTGAAGCTTTCTTT. Variable domain in full (rest from reference TRBV7-9 and TRBJ1-1): DTGVSQNPRHKITKRGQNVTFRCDPISEHNRLYWYRQTLGQGPEFLTYFQNEAQLEKSRLLSDRFSAERPKGSFSTLEIQRTEQGDSAMYLCASSFRGDLATEAFFGQGTRLTVV.

The rearrangement links TRBV30 to TRBJ1-2, with 10 bases matching TRBD1. Trimming took 0 bases from V and 8 from J; bases not matched to a gene: 9. CDR1 and CDR2 from the germline V gene are GTSNPN and SVGIG (reference sequence). The CDR3 covers 15 residues. CDR3 nucleotide sequence: TGTGCCTGGAGTGTTTTGGGACAGGGGAGAGAGGGCTACACCTTC. Encoded protein: CAWSVLGQGREGYTF.

The rearrangement uses TRBV28 and TRBJ1-6, with 8 positions matching TRBD1. This CDR3 has 15 residues. CDR1 and CDR2 (germline): MDHEN, SYDVKM. After removal of 4 bases from V and 11 bases from J, the junction contained 10 bases not matched to a gene. CDR3 nucleotide sequence: TGTGCCAGCAGTTACTCAAACAGGGGGTATCCACCCCTCCACTTT. Translation gives CASSYSNRGYPPLHF.

The V call is TRBV29-1, the J call TRBJ1-1, with D possibly being TRBD1 (5 bases). Trimming took off 6 bases at V and 8 bases at J, with 13 bases between the two ends. Germline V gene data show CDR1 as SQVTM and CDR2 as ANQGSEA. The CDR3 is made up of 11 amino acids. The CDR3, as DNA: TGCAGCGTCACAGACAGTCCCGAAGCTTTCTTT. Amino acid sequence: CSVTDSPEAFF.

This sequence joins TRBV10-1 and TRBJ2-2; 9 bases align to TRBD1. Germline assignment: CDR1 WNHNN and CDR2 SYGVQD (reference sequence). With 10 bases clipped from V and 2 bases from J, the junction kept 8 bases outside the gene matches. This CDR3 region has 15 residues. The CDR3 DNA reads TGCGCCACCCTTACAGGGGGCCTTAACACCGGGGAGCTGTTTTTT. It codes for CATLTGGLNTGELFF.

In regard to this clone: Other nucleotide sequences from this sample produce the same CDR3. This chain joins TRBV5-4 and TRBJ2-7, with 10 nucleotides matching TRBD2. This CDR3 contains 14 residues. Trimming at V came to 3 bases and at J to 2 bases, leaving 2 bases not matched to a gene. CDR1 is SGHNT and CDR2 is YYREEE in the germline V gene (reference sequence). The CDR3 sequence: CASSSGLAAYEQYF. DNA of the CDR3: TGTGCCAGCAGCTCTGGACTAGCGGCCTACGAGCAGTACTTC.

The chain recombines TRBV9 with TRBJ2-3, with a possible D match to TRBD2 (7 bases). The V and J ends lost 3 bases and 6 bases respectively, with 17 bases between them. The CDR3 has 15 residues. CDR1 SGDLS and CDR2 YYNGEE come from the germline V gene. The CDR3 sequence: CASSDASGGPDTQYF. DNA of the CDR3: TGTGCCAGCAGCGACGCGTCGGGGGGCCCGGATACGCAGTATTTT.

J is TRBJ2-1 and V is TRBV6-5; D perhaps matches TRBD2 (6 bases). The CDR3 runs to 12 residues. Trimming shortened V by 7 bases and J by 7 bases, and 11 bases separated the two germline ends. The germline gives CDR1 MNHEY, CDR2 SVGAGI. The CDR3 nucleotides read TGTGCCAGCAAGCGCCGGGAGAATGAGCAGTTCTTC. This sequence encodes CASKRRENEQFF.